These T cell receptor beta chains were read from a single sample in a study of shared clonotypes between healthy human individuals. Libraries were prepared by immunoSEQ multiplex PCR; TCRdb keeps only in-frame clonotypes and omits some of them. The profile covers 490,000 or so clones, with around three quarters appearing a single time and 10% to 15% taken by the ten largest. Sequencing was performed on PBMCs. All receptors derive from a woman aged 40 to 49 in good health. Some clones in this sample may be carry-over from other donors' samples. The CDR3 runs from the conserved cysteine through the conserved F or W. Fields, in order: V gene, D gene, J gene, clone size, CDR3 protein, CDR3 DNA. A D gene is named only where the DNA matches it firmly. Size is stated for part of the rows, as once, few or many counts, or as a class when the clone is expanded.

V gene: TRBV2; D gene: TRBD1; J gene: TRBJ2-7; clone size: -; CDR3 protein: CATGTAYEQYF; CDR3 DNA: TGTGCCACGGGGACAGCCTACGAGCAGTACTTC
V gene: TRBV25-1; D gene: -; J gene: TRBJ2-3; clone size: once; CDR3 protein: CASSSGSTDTQYF; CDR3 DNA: TGTGCCAGCAGTTCCGGGAGCACAGATACGCAGTATTTT
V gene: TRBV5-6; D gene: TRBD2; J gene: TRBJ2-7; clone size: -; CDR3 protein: CASSLGVAGGFYEQYF; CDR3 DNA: TGTGCCAGCAGCTTGGGGGTAGCGGGAGGTTTCTACGAGCAGTACTTC
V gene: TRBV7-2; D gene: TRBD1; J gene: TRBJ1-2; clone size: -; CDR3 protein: CASSSTRTGSNGYTF; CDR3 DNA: TGTGCCAGCAGCTCCACCCGGACAGGGAGTAACGGCTACACCTTC
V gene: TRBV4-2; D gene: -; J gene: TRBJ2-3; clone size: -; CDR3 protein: CASSGLSTDTQYF; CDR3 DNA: TGTGCCAGCAGCGGGCTGAGCACAGATACGCAGTATTTT
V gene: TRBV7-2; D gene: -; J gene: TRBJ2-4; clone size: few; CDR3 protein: CASSLRGIGGAGQNIQYF; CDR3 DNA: TGTGCCAGCAGCTTAAGGGGGATTGGGGGCGCGGGCCAAAACATTCAGTACTTC
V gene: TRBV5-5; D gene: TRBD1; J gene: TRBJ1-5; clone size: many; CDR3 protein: CASSLERQGTQPQHF; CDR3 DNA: TGTGCCAGCAGCTTGGAGCGACAGGGTACCCAGCCCCAGCATTTT
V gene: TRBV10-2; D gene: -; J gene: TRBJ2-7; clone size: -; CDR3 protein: CASSVGVGEQYF; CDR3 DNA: TGCGCCAGCAGTGTGGGGGTGGGCGAGCAGTACTTC
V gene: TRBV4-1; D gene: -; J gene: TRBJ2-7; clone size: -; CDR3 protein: CASSQRVPGPSSEQYF; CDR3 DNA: TGCGCCAGCAGCCAACGGGTCCCGGGACCATCCTCCGAGCAGTACTTC
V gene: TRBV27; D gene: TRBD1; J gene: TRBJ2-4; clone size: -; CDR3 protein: CASSSTGGEGYIQYF; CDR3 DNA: TGTGCCAGCAGTTCGACAGGGGGTGAAGGGTACATTCAGTACTTC
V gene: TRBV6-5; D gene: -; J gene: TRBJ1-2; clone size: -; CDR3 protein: CASSYSIRGWDGYTF; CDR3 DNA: TGTGCCAGCAGTTACTCGATACGGGGTTGGGATGGCTACACCTTC
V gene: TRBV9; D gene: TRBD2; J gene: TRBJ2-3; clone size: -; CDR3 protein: CASSLIAGGPGTDTQYF; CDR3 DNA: TGTGCCAGCAGCTTAATCGCGGGAGGGCCGGGGACAGATACGCAGTATTTT
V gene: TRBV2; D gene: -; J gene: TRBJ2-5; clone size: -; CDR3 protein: CASSEQGPGTQYF; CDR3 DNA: TGTGCCAGCAGTGAGCAGGGGCCGGGGACCCAGTACTTC
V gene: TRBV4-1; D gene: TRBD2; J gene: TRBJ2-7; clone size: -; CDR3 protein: CASSQESASGRFSYEQYF; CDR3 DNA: TGCGCCAGCAGCCAAGAATCGGCTAGCGGGAGGTTTTCCTACGAGCAGTACTTC
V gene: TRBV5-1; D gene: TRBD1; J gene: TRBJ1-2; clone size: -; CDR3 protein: CASSFGQGVPYGYTF; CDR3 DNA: TGCGCCAGCAGCTTTGGACAGGGTGTCCCCTATGGCTACACCTTC
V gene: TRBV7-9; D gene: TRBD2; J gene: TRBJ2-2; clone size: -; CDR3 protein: CASSPRGDHDTGELFF; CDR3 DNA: TGTGCCAGCAGCCCCCGGGGGGATCACGACACCGGGGAGCTGTTTTTT
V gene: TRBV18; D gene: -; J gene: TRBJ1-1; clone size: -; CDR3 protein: CASSPPTVNTEAFF; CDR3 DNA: TGTGCCAGCTCACCTCCTACGGTGAACACTGAAGCTTTCTTT
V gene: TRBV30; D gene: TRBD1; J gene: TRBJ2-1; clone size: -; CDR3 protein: CAWNQGDEQFF; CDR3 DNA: TGTGCCTGGAATCAGGGGGATGAGCAGTTCTTC
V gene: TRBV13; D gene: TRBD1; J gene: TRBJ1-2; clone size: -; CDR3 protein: CASSLRGNRYGYTF; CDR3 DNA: TGTGCCAGCAGCCTCAGGGGGAATCGGTATGGCTACACCTTC
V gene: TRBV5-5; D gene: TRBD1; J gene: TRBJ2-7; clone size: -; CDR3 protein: CASSYRTGGNEQYF; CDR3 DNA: TGTGCCAGCAGCTATAGGACAGGGGGCAACGAGCAGTACTTC
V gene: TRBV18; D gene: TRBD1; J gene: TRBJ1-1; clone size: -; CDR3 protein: CASSKTGVNTEAFF; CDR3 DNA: TGTGCCAGCTCAAAGACAGGGGTGAACACTGAAGCTTTCTTT
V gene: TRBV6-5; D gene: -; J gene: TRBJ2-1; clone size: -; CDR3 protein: CASSSGHLFEQFF; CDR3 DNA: TGTGCCAGCAGTTCAGGACACCTGTTCGAGCAGTTCTTC
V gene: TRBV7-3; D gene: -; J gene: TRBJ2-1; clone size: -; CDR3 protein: CASSQRGSGLYNEQFF; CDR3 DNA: TGTGCCAGCAGCCAAAGGGGCAGCGGGTTGTACAATGAGCAGTTCTTC
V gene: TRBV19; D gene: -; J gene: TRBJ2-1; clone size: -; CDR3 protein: CASSIGRAGEQFF; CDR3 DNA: TGTGCCAGTAGTATAGGCCGGGCGGGTGAGCAGTTCTTC
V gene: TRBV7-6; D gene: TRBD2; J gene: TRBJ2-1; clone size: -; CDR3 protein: CASSLGWEGRFDEQFF; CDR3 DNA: TGTGCCAGCAGCTTAGGGTGGGAGGGCCGTTTTGATGAGCAGTTCTTC
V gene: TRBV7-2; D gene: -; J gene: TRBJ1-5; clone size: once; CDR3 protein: CASSLDWGGRQPQHF; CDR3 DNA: TGTGCCAGCAGCTTAGATTGGGGTGGGCGGCAGCCCCAGCATTTT
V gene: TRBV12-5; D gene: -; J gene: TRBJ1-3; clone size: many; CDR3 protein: CASGLPPLKVSLSGNTIYF; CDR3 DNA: TGTGCTAGTGGTTTGCCACCCCTGAAAGTAAGCCTCTCTGGAAACACCATATATTTT
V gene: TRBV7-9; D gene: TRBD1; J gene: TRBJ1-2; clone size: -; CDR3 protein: CASSLSMDRLFYGYTF; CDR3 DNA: TGTGCCAGCAGCTTATCAATGGACAGGCTTTTCTATGGCTACACCTTC
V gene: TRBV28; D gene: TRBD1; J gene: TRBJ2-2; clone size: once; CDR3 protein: CASRSGTGNTGELFF; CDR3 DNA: TGTGCCAGCAGATCCGGGACAGGGAATACCGGGGAGCTGTTTTTT
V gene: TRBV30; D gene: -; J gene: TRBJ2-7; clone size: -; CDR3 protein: CALSIGANEQYF; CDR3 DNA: TGTGCCCTCAGTATAGGGGCGAACGAGCAGTACTTC
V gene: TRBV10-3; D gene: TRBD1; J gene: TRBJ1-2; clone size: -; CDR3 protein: CASSGQGYYGYTF; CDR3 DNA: TGTGCCAGCAGCGGACAGGGTTACTATGGCTACACCTTC
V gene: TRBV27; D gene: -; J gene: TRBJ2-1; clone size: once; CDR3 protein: CASTTASSFNEQFF; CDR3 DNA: TGTGCCAGCACTACGGCTTCCAGCTTCAATGAGCAGTTCTTC
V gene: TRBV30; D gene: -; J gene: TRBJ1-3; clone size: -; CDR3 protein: CAWSVGNTIYF; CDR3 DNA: TGTGCCTGGAGTGTTGGAAACACCATATATTTT
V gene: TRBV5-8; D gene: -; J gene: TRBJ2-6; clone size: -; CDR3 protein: CASRHNRVLDRPSGANVLTF; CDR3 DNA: TGTGCCAGCAGACATAACCGCGTATTGGACAGACCCTCTGGGGCCAACGTCCTGACTTTC
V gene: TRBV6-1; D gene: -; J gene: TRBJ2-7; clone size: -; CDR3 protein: CASNTRTYEQYF; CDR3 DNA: TGTGCCAGCAACACCAGAACCTACGAGCAGTACTTC